The text below deals with one TCR beta chain. The antigen is undetermined. The sample originates from a study of T-cell reconstitution after alpha-beta-depleted transplantation in children. The study, taken as a whole, reports: Reported findings indicate that, about two months after transplant, alpha-beta T cells came from several hundred expanded clones, which were derived from non-depleted graft cells. T-cell counts and diversity at one year following transplant were attributed mainly to newly produced T cells.

In germline, CDR1 is DFQATT, CDR2 SNEGSKA (reference sequence). This CDR3 comprises 12 residues. J lost 4 bases, V lost 3 bases, and 2 bases had no gene match. The TCRbeta library incorporated unique molecular identifiers. Using its own MiXCR run on the PCR reads, TCRdb lists one record per CDR3 protein. Altogether roughly 180,000 distinct CDR3 sequences are present, around 10% being singletons, with the ten largest covering less than 15%. This sequence was found in a boy aged 2 to 9 with acute myeloid leukemia, due to receive a stem cell transplant. The chain couples TRBV20-1 to TRBJ1-2; 7 nucleotides align to TRBD1. Material: PBMCs, obtained before TCRalphabeta/CD19-depleted stem cell transplant. The CDR3 DNA sequence: TGCAGTGCTAGGGGACAGCCCTATGGCTACACCTTC. Translating it yields CSARGQPYGYTF.